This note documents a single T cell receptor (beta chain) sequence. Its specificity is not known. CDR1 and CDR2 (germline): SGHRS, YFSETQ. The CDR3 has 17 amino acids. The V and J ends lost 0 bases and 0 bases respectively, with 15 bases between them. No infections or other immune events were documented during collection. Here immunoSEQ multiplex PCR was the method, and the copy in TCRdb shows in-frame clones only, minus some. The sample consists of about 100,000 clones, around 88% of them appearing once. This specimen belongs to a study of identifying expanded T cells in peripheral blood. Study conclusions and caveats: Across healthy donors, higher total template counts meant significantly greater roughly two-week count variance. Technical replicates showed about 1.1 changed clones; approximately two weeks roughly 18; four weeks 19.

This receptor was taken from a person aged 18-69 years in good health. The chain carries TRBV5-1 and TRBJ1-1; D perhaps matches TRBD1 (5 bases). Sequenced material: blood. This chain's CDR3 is CASSLGARQNMNTEAFF. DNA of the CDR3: TGCGCCAGCAGCTTGGGCGCTAGACAGAACATGAACACTGAAGCTTTCTTT.